The present entry profiles one T cell receptor (beta chain) with its context. Antigen: not known. The data are from a study of graft-versus-host responses after intestinal transplantation. At the level of the study: Recipients across the board were started on anti-thymocyte globulin induction, then kept on tacrolimus and steroids for roughly 3 years.

General study findings and limits: Some GvH clones appeared in ileal mucosa or blood before recipient bone marrow. Allografts from individuals with graft-donor T cell macrochimerism displayed high graft-versus-host to host-versus-graft clonal ratios. Declining HvG levels early post-transplant were linked to peak circulating GvH clone levels.

V gave up 4 bases and J gave up 2 bases, with 14 bases separating them. Germline assignment: CDR1 SNHLY and CDR2 FYNNEI. CDR3 length: 16 residues. Produced via immunoSEQ multiplex PCR; TCRdb's table is partial and in-frame only. The repertoire holds some 46,000 clones, with around 93% as singletons. This clonotype originated in a human patient who received an intestinal transplant, so some T cells may come from the graft donor. The starting material was PBMCs, obtained roughly 760 days after a first intestinal transplant, on the day of a second. The chain recombines TRBV2 with TRBJ1-4, with D unclear. The CDR3, as DNA: TGTGCCAGCAGTGGAGGGCCCAAAGGGACTAATGAAAAACTGTTTTTT. Its translation is CASSGGPKGTNEKLFF.